The rows below give T cell receptor beta chains drawn from one sample of a study of shared clonotypes between healthy human individuals. Data came from immunoSEQ multiplex PCR; TCRdb stores just in-frame clones and leaves some out. The sample shows roughly 640,000 clones, around 72% of them seen only once. The material sequenced was memory CD4+ T cells sorted from blood. All receptors come from a woman aged 25 to 39 in good health. The CDR3 runs from the conserved cysteine through the conserved F or W. A D gene is named only where the DNA matches it firmly. Some rows have no size entry. The others give once, few or many, or a class for an expanded clone.

abundance,d_gene,j_gene,v_gene,CDR3aa,CDR3nt
.,.,TRBJ1-1,TRBV7-2,CASSTTAIGVNTEAFF,TGTGCCAGCAGCACCACGGCAATTGGGGTGAACACTGAAGCTTTCTTT
few,TRBD1,TRBJ1-2,TRBV11-2,CASSETTGSYGYTF,TGTGCCAGCAGCGAAACGACAGGGAGCTATGGCTACACCTTC
once,TRBD2,TRBJ2-5,TRBV18,CASSSRIRTSQETQYF,TGTGCCAGCTCATCCCGCATCCGGACTAGCCAAGAGACCCAGTACTTC
.,TRBD1,TRBJ1-1,TRBV7-2,CASSPRTGSEAFF,TGTGCCAGCAGCCCACGGACAGGGTCTGAAGCTTTCTTT
.,.,TRBJ2-3,TRBV18,CASSANTDTQYF,TGTGCCAGCTCAGCCAACACAGATACGCAGTATTTT
.,TRBD2,TRBJ2-1,TRBV5-1,CASSWTSGSPNYNEQFF,TGCGCCAGCAGCTGGACTAGCGGGAGCCCAAACTACAATGAGCAGTTCTTC
.,TRBD2,TRBJ2-2,TRBV18,CASSLREATGELFF,TGTGCCAGCTCGCTACGGGAGGCTACCGGGGAGCTGTTTTTT
.,TRBD2,TRBJ2-3,TRBV6-5,CASSYGRGADTQYF,TGTGCCAGCAGTTACGGTCGGGGGGCAGATACGCAGTATTTT
few,TRBD1,TRBJ1-1,TRBV10-3,CAISAGGSLTEAFF,TGTGCCATCAGTGCAGGGGGCTCTCTCACTGAAGCTTTCTTT
.,TRBD2,TRBJ2-3,TRBV7-9,CASSLRREGNTQYF,TGTGCCAGCAGCTTGCGGCGGGAGGGAAATACGCAGTATTTT
.,TRBD1,TRBJ2-5,TRBV7-8,CASSLGAGGAEETQYF,TGTGCCAGCAGCTTAGGGGCAGGGGGCGCGGAAGAGACCCAGTACTTC
.,.,TRBJ1-5,TRBV28,CASSLFRGLRPQHF,TGTGCCAGCAGTTTATTCCGAGGCCTGAGGCCCCAGCATTTT